Sequencing of this T cell receptor beta chain was carried out in a study of blood T cell repertoires in COVID-19. Germline assignment: CDR1 SGHVS and CDR2 FNYEAQ. There are 19 residues in the CDR3. Trimming cost V 5 bases and J 4 bases; bases outside gene matches: 19. Using immunoSEQ multiplex PCR, the repertoire was profiled, and TCRdb retains in-frame clones only, with some absent. The sample lists roughly 200,000 clones, roughly 84% occurring once. The J gene is TRBJ2-2, the V gene TRBV7-6, with 7 nucleotides matching TRBD2. Sequenced input: peripheral blood. The receptor was derived from a man aged 35-49 years with acute or convalescent COVID-19. The CDR3 loop is CASSLQSGGRYISTGELFF. DNA for the CDR3: TGTGCCAGCAGCCTACAGTCGGGCGGGAGATATATAAGCACCGGGGAGCTGTTTTTT.